This entry lists 24 T cell receptor beta chains sequenced from one sample in a study of T cell responses to AZD1222 COVID-19 vaccine (dated by TCRdb to the early 2020s). Per the publication, the time point label means: baseline before first vaccination. The library was prepared using the immunoSEQ multiplex PCR assay. Not all clones reach the TCRdb copy of this immuneACCESS table, which keeps in-frame sequences only. Checked studies attribute under half of the gap to unresolved V genes and leave the rest unexplained. The sample contains 140,000 to 150,000 clones, about 93% of them found a single time. Over 7.5% of the sample rests with the top ten. The starting material was peripheral blood, obtained on day 0 of AZD1222 vaccination. Every receptor here comes from an adult in good health.

This clone was counted a few times. The J gene is TRBJ2-1, the V gene TRBV5-5; 13 bases agree with TRBD2. V was pared by 4 bases and J by 9 bases, with 7 bases of the junction left unmatched. The germline V gene has CDR1 SGHKS and CDR2 YYEKEE (reference sequence). The CDR3 extends over 15 amino acids. The CDR3 is CASSHTSGGAGEQFF. The CDR3, as DNA: TGTGCCAGCAGCCACACTAGCGGGGGGGCAGGTGAGCAGTTCTTC. The complete variable domain, with remaining parts taken from reference TRBV5-5 and TRBJ2-1, reads DAGVTQSPTHLIKTRGQQVTLRCSPISGHKSVSWYQQVLGQGPQFIFQYYEKEERGRGNFPDRFSARQFPNYSSELNVNALLLGDSALYLCASSHTSGGAGEQFFGPGTRLTVL.

V usage is TRBV6-2 or TRBV6-3 and J usage is TRBJ2-3, with D uncertain. The CDR3 covers 14 residues. Germline V CDR1 and CDR2: MNHEY, SVGEGT. The V gene lost 2 bases and the J gene lost 2 bases, with 8 bases spanning the gap. The CDR3 bases are TGTGCCAGCAGTTACACGGTCCCCACAGATACGCAGTATTTT. Protein: CASSYTVPTDTQYF.

V usage is TRBV7-9 and J usage is TRBJ1-6; a weak D match, TRBD1 (6 bases). The CDR3 length is 13 residues. Trimming removed 2 bases from V and 7 bases from J, with 6 bases in between. The germline gives CDR1 SEHNR, CDR2 FQNEAQ (reference sequence). CDR3 loop: CASSLTGNSPLHF. In DNA form, the CDR3 reads TGTGCCAGCAGCTTAACAGGGAATTCACCCCTCCACTTT.

V usage is TRBV5-5 and J usage is TRBJ1-4, with 7 bases lining up with TRBD1. This CDR3 is built from 15 residues. With V trimmed by 0 bases and J by 8 bases, 7 bases remained unmatched. Per germline, CDR1 SGHKS and CDR2 YYEKEE (reference sequence). Written as DNA, the CDR3 is TGTGCCAGCAGCTTGGCGAACAGGGGCAACGAAAAACTGTTTTTT. Encoded protein: CASSLANRGNEKLFF.

The chain is built from TRBV11-2 and TRBJ2-7; the D gene is possibly TRBD1 (6 bases). CDR3 length: 15 amino acids. Per the germline V gene, CDR1 is SGHAT and CDR2 is FQNNGV. Trimming removed 4 bases from V and 2 bases from J, with 15 bases in between. The DNA for the CDR3 is TGTGCCAGCAGCTCAGGACAGCTAACCACCTACGAGCAGTACTTC. Translating gives CASSSGQLTTYEQYF.

This rearrangement joins TRBV5-8 to TRBJ1-2; no definite D call. The CDR3 has 14 residues. Per germline, CDR1 SGHTS and CDR2 YDEGEE. With 0 bases removed from V and 1 base from J, the gap between germline ends came to 7 bases. In nucleotides, the CDR3 is TGTGCCAGCAGCTTGGCGGCAGTTAACTATGGCTACACCTTC. Amino acid sequence: CASSLAAVNYGYTF. The whole variable domain, remainder taken from reference TRBV5-8 and TRBJ1-2, is EAGVTQSPTHLIKTRGQQATLRCSPISGHTSVYWYQQALGLGLQFLLWYDEGEERNRGNFPPRFSGRQFPNYSSELNVNALELEDSALYLCASSLAAVNYGYTFGSGTRLTVV.

This chain connects TRBV30 to TRBJ2-7, with 10 bases matching TRBD1. This CDR3 is built from 14 residues. V trimming: 4 bases; J trimming: 3 bases; junction bases outside the gene matches: 6. Looked up from germline, CDR1 is GTSNPN and CDR2 is SVGIG (reference sequence). Here the CDR3 reads CAWKRGTGVYEQYF. The CDR3 DNA sequence: TGTGCCTGGAAACGCGGGACAGGGGTCTACGAGCAGTACTTC.

The rearrangement uses TRBV5-1 and TRBJ1-2; possibly TRBD1 for D (5 bases). Germline CDR1 reads SGHRS; CDR2 reads YFSETQ. V lost 6 bases and J lost 4, with 10 bases in between. The CDR3 is 12 amino acids. The CDR3 nucleotides read TGCGCCAGCACCCTGGGGGGCTATGGCTACACCTTC. As protein: CASTLGGYGYTF.

J is TRBJ1-5 and V is TRBV7-6, with 7 bases fitting TRBD1. The CDR3 contains 15 residues. The V gene end was trimmed by 5 bases and the J gene end by 4 bases; junction bases not matched to a gene: 8. Germline CDR1 and CDR2: SGHVS and FNYEAQ. This CDR3 is CASSQMTGLNQPQHF. As DNA, the CDR3 is TGTGCCAGCAGCCAGATGACAGGGTTGAATCAGCCCCAGCATTTT.

The chain joins TRBV10-3 to TRBJ2-3, with TRBD2 matching over 8 bases. The germline V gene encodes CDR1 ENHRY and CDR2 SYGVKD. The ends lost 6 bases at V and 3 bases at J; junction bases unmatched: 20. CDR3 length equals 19 residues. The CDR3 sequence is CAISKGAHGAGGGTDTQYF. Written as DNA, the CDR3 is TGTGCCATCAGCAAAGGGGCACACGGGGCGGGGGGCGGAACAGATACGCAGTATTTT.

The count of this clone is one. The chain joins TRBV19 to TRBJ2-7, with 9 positions matching TRBD1. Germline assignment: CDR1 LNHDA and CDR2 SQIVND (reference sequence). The CDR3 totals 16 residues. V shed 3 bases and J 0 bases; nucleotides not matched to a gene: 6. Here the CDR3 DNA reads TGTGCCAGTAGTATCTCCACAGGGGGCAGCTCCTACGAGCAGTACTTC. This gives the protein CASSISTGGSSYEQYF.

The chain joins TRBV11-3 to TRBJ2-3; D is ambiguous. This CDR3 contains 13 residues. Deletions cut 6 bases from V and 2 bases from J, with 9 bases between. Germline CDR1 reads SGHNT; CDR2 reads YENEEA. The CDR3 protein is CASRPHTTDTQYF. The CDR3 nucleotides are TGTGCCAGCAGACCTCATACCACAGATACGCAGTATTTT. The whole variable domain, filled in from reference TRBV11-3 and TRBJ2-3, reads EAGVVQSPRYKIIEKKQPVAFWCNPISGHNTLYWYLQNLGQGPELLIRYENEEAVDDSQLPKDRFSAERLKGVDSTLKIQPAELGDSAVYLCASRPHTTDTQYFGPGTRLTVL.

The rearrangement uses TRBV5-1 and TRBJ1-1; 9 nucleotides agree with TRBD1. The V gene end was trimmed by 4 bases and the J gene end by 4 bases; junction bases not matched to a gene: 11. Germline-derived CDR1 and CDR2 are SGHRS and YFSETQ. This CDR3 has 16 amino acids. The CDR3 DNA is TGCGCCAGCAGCAGAGGGACAGGGAGACTAGGCACTGAAGCTTTCTTT. As protein: CASSRGTGRLGTEAFF.

This clone has a single count. This sequence joins TRBV18 and TRBJ1-5; D is unresolved. The germline V and J ends were trimmed by 3 bases and 0 bases, with 9 bases remaining between them. The CDR3 contains 15 residues. In germline, CDR1 is KGHSH, CDR2 LQKENI. This CDR3 reads CASSPFGDSNQPQHF. DNA for the CDR3: TGTGCCAGCTCACCCTTTGGGGATAGCAATCAGCCCCAGCATTTT.

The chain links TRBV4-3 to TRBJ2-1; D unclear. This CDR3 contains 14 residues. With 0 bases removed from V and 6 bases from J, the gap between germline ends came to 9 bases. The germline V gene encodes CDR1 LGHNA and CDR2 YSLEER. The CDR3, as DNA: TGCGCCAGCAGCCAAGACGGCCAATCCAATGAGCAGTTCTTC. Residues: CASSQDGQSNEQFF.

The chain links TRBV7-2 to TRBJ1-6, with 8 nucleotides matching TRBD1. The V segment lost 2 bases and the J segment 10 bases; nucleotides outside the gene matches: 10. The CDR3 is 16 amino acids. Germline lookup yields CDR1 SGHTA and CDR2 FQGNSA. CDR3: CASSLRTGLVRSPLHF. CDR3 sequence (DNA): TGTGCCAGCAGCTTAAGGACAGGGCTAGTTAGATCACCCCTCCACTTT.

The DNA for the CDR3 is TGCGCCAGCAGCTTGGCTGGCGGGGGGGGAGCTGAGGGAGAGACCCAGTACTTC. The encoded protein is CASSLAGGGGAEGETQYF. The V and J genes are TRBV5-1 and TRBJ2-5, with 9 bases lining up with TRBD2. The CDR3 has 18 amino acids. Germline-derived CDR1 and CDR2 are SGHRS and YFSETQ. V was clipped by 0 bases and J by 4 bases; unmatched bases: 13.

The V and J genes are TRBV6-2 or TRBV6-3 and TRBJ2-5; 9 bases match TRBD1. The J segment lost 2 bases and the V segment lost 4 bases, leaving 5 bases of the junction unmatched. The CDR3 runs to 15 residues. Germline V gene lookup returns CDR1 MNHEY and CDR2 SVGEGT. In DNA form, the CDR3 reads TGTGCCAGCAGTTCCCACGGGACAGGGCAAGAGACCCAGTACTTC. This gives the protein CASSSHGTGQETQYF.

The rearrangement links TRBV27 to TRBJ1-6, with D possibly TRBD1 on 5 matching bases. The CDR3 extends over 16 amino acids. With 9 bases removed from V and 9 bases from J, the gap between germline ends came to 24 bases. CDR1 and CDR2 (germline): MNHEY, SMNVEV (reference sequence). This chain's CDR3 is CARKGTGTAWGSPLHF. For the CDR3, the DNA is TGTGCCAGAAAAGGGACGGGGACGGCGTGGGGTTCACCCCTCCACTTT.

The rearrangement links TRBV11-2 to TRBJ2-7; 8 bases map to TRBD2. This CDR3 has 14 residues. CDR1 is SGHAT, CDR2 FQNNGV, per germline. With V trimmed by 0 bases and J by 11 bases, 9 bases remained unmatched. The CDR3 is CASSLDPQLGLEYF. DNA of the CDR3: TGTGCCAGCAGCTTAGATCCCCAATTGGGACTAGAGTACTTC.

V usage is TRBV5-6 and J usage is TRBJ1-4; 7 positions match TRBD1. V gave up 2 bases and J gave up 5 bases; unmatched junction bases: 18. The CDR3 has 19 amino acids. The germline gives CDR1 SGHDT, CDR2 YYEEEE. The CDR3 spells CASSLGGSHIPVLNEKLFF. DNA for the CDR3: TGTGCCAGCAGCTTAGGGGGCTCCCATATCCCGGTTCTCAATGAAAAACTGTTTTTT.

The chain uses TRBV18 and TRBJ1-5; no clear D. CDR1 KGHSH and CDR2 LQKENI come from the germline V gene. The CDR3 sequence is 13 residues long. Between the trimmed V and J ends, which lost 3 bases and 5 bases, there was a span of 8 bases. CDR3 amino acids: CASSPTPDQPQHF. CDR3 coding DNA: TGTGCCAGCTCACCCACACCAGATCAGCCCCAGCATTTT.

The rearrangement joins TRBV7-9 to TRBJ2-7; TRBD1 is a possible D gene (5 bases). Trimming stripped 3 bases from V and 6 bases from J, with 12 bases between. Looked up from germline, CDR1 is SEHNR and CDR2 is FQNEAQ (reference sequence). The CDR3 runs 13 residues. CDR3 amino acids: CASSLTDQGEQYF. DNA for the CDR3: TGTGCCAGCAGCTTGACAGACCAGGGCGAGCAGTACTTC.

In nucleotides, the CDR3 is TGTGCCTGGGACCCAGGGACGAGTGTTGAAAAACTGTTTTTT. Translated: CAWDPGTSVEKLFF. The chain carries TRBV30 and TRBJ1-4; perhaps TRBD1 as D (5 bases). The length of the CDR3 is 14 residues. V lost 5 bases, J lost 7 bases, and 17 bases lay in between. CDR1 GTSNPN and CDR2 SVGIG come from the germline V gene (reference sequence). The variable domain in full, with the rest retrieved from reference TRBV30 and TRBJ1-4, is SQTIHQWPATLVQPVGSPLSLECTVEGTSNPNLYWYRQAAGRGLQLLFYSVGIGQISSEVPQNLSASRPQDRQFILSSKKLLLSDSGFYLCAWDPGTSVEKLFFGSGTQLSVL.